This entry lists 29 T cell receptor beta chains sequenced from one sample in a study of blood T cell repertoires in COVID-19. Method: immunoSEQ multiplex PCR; TCRdb's copy keeps in-frame clones and lacks some. Among about 300,000 clones, around nine tenths were seen once, and the ten largest hold approximately 1.8%. Sequencing was performed on peripheral blood. The receptors derive from a woman under 40 with COVID-19, enrolled during active disease.

V gene TRBV24-1 combines with J gene TRBJ1-3; D remains unclear. The V and J ends lost 0 bases and 4 bases respectively, with 3 bases between them. Germline CDR1 and CDR2: KGHDR and SFDVKD. The CDR3 totals 13 residues. The CDR3: CATSDLRGNTIYF. In DNA, the CDR3 is TGTGCCACCAGTGATTTGCGGGGAAACACCATATATTTT.

As regards this clone: The sample has other DNA sequences that encode this CDR3 too. This chain joins TRBV2 and TRBJ1-1; 8 nucleotides match TRBD1. Germline CDR1 is SNHLY and CDR2 is FYNNEI. Trimming at V came to 5 bases and at J to 0 bases, leaving 2 bases not matched to a gene. The CDR3 has 14 amino acids. The CDR3: CASSWTGMNTEAFF. The DNA of the CDR3 is TGTGCCAGCAGTTGGACAGGGATGAACACTGAAGCTTTCTTT.

V gene TRBV6-2 or TRBV6-3 combines with J gene TRBJ2-1; 7 bases match TRBD1. The V gene's germline CDR1 is MNHEY and CDR2 SVGEGT. The CDR3 is made up of 18 amino acids. J lost 2 bases, V lost 2 bases, and 12 bases had no gene match. CDR3 in DNA: TGTGCCAGCAGTTACGATCACAGGGGAAAGGGGACCTACAATGAGCAGTTCTTC. Its translation is CASSYDHRGKGTYNEQFF.

The genes are TRBV5-1 and TRBJ1-2; 7 bases line up with TRBD1. The CDR3 covers 13 residues. Per the germline V gene, CDR1 is SGHRS and CDR2 is YFSETQ. V was pared by 4 bases and J by 8 bases, with 8 bases of the junction left unmatched. This chain's CDR3 is CASSQTGVRGYTF. The CDR3, as DNA: TGCGCCAGCAGCCAAACAGGGGTACGGGGCTACACCTTC.

This sequence joins TRBV25-1 and TRBJ1-4, with D uncertain. V lost 3 bases, J lost 4 bases, and 9 bases lay in between. The CDR3 covers 14 residues. Germline V gene sequence: CDR1 MGHDK, CDR2 SYGVNS. CDR3 sequence: CASSDRRSNEKLFF. The CDR3 nucleotides read TGTGCCAGCAGTGATCGACGGAGTAATGAAAAACTGTTTTTT. Together with reference TRBV25-1 and TRBJ1-4, the CDR3 gives the full variable domain: EADIYQTPRYLVIGTGKKITLECSQTMGHDKMYWYQQDPGMELHLIHYSYGVNSTEKGDLSSESTVSRIRTEHFPLTLESARPSHTSQYLCASSDRRSNEKLFFGSGTQLSVL.

This chain links TRBV6-2 or TRBV6-3 with TRBJ2-3, with 8 bases aligning to TRBD1. There are 18 residues in the CDR3. Germline CDR1 MNHEY, CDR2 SVGEGT. Trimming at V came to 6 bases and at J to 6 bases, leaving 20 bases not matched to a gene. The CDR3: CASSPLQGGQGFIDTQYF. CDR3 in DNA: TGTGCCAGCAGCCCTCTACAGGGCGGACAGGGTTTTATCGATACGCAGTATTTT.

This clone was found once. The chain carries TRBV4-3 and TRBJ2-1; D not resolved. V lost 0 bases and J lost 5, with 11 bases in between. In germline, CDR1 is LGHNA, CDR2 YSLEER. The CDR3 contains 15 residues. The chain's CDR3 is CASSQDLGRNNEQFF. The CDR3 DNA is TGCGCCAGCAGCCAAGATCTTGGCAGAAACAATGAGCAGTTCTTC.

The rearrangement links TRBV6-1 to TRBJ1-2; D remains ambiguous. V lost 3 bases to trimming and J lost 4 bases, with 15 bases between them. This CDR3 spans 15 amino acids. CDR1 MNHNS and CDR2 SASEGT come from the germline V gene. The CDR3 is CASSDEPGRVYGYTF. The CDR3 DNA reads TGTGCCAGCAGTGACGAACCTGGGAGGGTCTATGGCTACACCTTC.

The rearrangement uses TRBV7-2 and TRBJ2-1; D perhaps matches TRBD1 (6 bases). CDR3 size: 16 residues. V was shortened by 4 bases and J by 4 bases, with 17 bases between the two germline ends. Germline loops: CDR1 SGHTA, CDR2 FQGNSA. This CDR3 is CASSYTTGPGYNEQFF. The CDR3 nucleotides read TGTGCCAGCAGCTATACAACAGGGCCCGGGTACAATGAGCAGTTCTTC. Combining the CDR3 with reference TRBV7-2 and TRBJ2-1 gives the whole variable domain GAGVSQSPSNKVTEKGKDVELRCDPISGHTALYWYRQSLGQGLEFLIYFQGNSAPDKSGLPSDRFSAERTGGSVSTLTIQRTQQEDSAVYLCASSYTTGPGYNEQFFGPGTRLTVL.

The rearrangement links TRBV12-3 or TRBV12-4 to TRBJ2-3; D is perhaps TRBD1 (6 bases). The CDR3 is made up of 13 amino acids. V dropped 6 bases and J dropped 3 bases, with 10 bases sitting between them. The CDR3 loop reads CASRKTGTDTQYF. The CDR3 nucleotides are TGTGCCAGCAGAAAAACAGGGACAGATACGCAGTATTTT.

The chain joins TRBV15 to TRBJ2-1, with 9 bases lining up with TRBD2. CDR1 is LNHNV, CDR2 YYDKDF, per germline (reference sequence). The length of the CDR3 is 12 residues. The V gene end was trimmed by 4 bases and the J gene end by 8 bases; junction bases not matched to a gene: 0. The CDR3 here is CATSTSGDEQFF. CDR3 coding DNA: TGTGCCACCAGCACTAGCGGGGATGAGCAGTTCTTC.

The J gene is TRBJ2-1, the V gene TRBV3-1 (or the pseudogene TRBV3-2), with D perhaps matching TRBD2 (5 bases). Between the trimmed V and J ends, which lost 4 bases and 1 base, there was a span of 14 bases. The CDR3 consists of 16 residues. The V gene's germline CDR1 is LGHDT and CDR2 YNNKEL (reference sequence). CDR3 region: CASSPPGLASYNEQFF. The CDR3 bases are TGTGCCAGCAGCCCACCCGGGTTAGCGTCCTACAATGAGCAGTTCTTC.

The J gene is TRBJ2-1, the V gene TRBV18; 9 nucleotides align to TRBD2. The CDR3 covers 15 residues. The junction had 5 bases not matched to a gene; V was cut back by 1 base and J by 7 bases. Germline CDR1 is KGHSH and CDR2 is LQKENI. As DNA, the CDR3 is TGTGCCAGCTCACCACAGGCGGGGGGGGAGAATGAGCAGTTCTTC. As protein: CASSPQAGGENEQFF.

This sequence joins TRBV10-3 and TRBJ1-2; TRBD1 might be the D (5 bases). Germline V gene lookup returns CDR1 ENHRY and CDR2 SYGVKD. The CDR3 covers 14 residues. The ends were cut back, 4 bases at V and 3 bases at J, with 12 bases in the middle. The CDR3 coding sequence is TGTGCCATCAGTGGTGGCGGGACCGACTATGGCTACACCTTC. It yields the protein CAISGGGTDYGYTF.

The CDR3 nucleotides read TGTGCCAGCAGCTTAGAGGGAGGAGGTCAGCCCCAGCATTTT. This encodes CASSLEGGGQPQHF. The rearrangement joins TRBV7-9 to TRBJ1-5; D not certain. Trimming removed 1 base from V and 6 bases from J, with 10 bases in between. The germline gives CDR1 SEHNR, CDR2 FQNEAQ (reference sequence). The CDR3 extends over 14 amino acids.

The chain employs TRBV14 and TRBJ2-3; D unclear. Trimming shortened V by 0 bases and J by 8 bases, and 9 bases separated the two germline ends. CDR1 and CDR2 (germline): SGHDN, FVKESK. The CDR3 is 13 residues long. In DNA, the CDR3 is TGTGCCAGCAGCCAAGATTTGCGAGTTACGCAGTATTTT. Translated: CASSQDLRVTQYF.

The V and J genes are TRBV2 and TRBJ1-3; TRBD1 matches 7 bases. Losses at the gene ends were 8 bases for V and 0 bases for J; bases not matched to a gene: 7. This CDR3 spans 15 amino acids. Germline CDR1 and CDR2: SNHLY and FYNNEI. CDR3 in DNA: TGTGCCAGCGGGGGACAGATCGACTCTGGAAACACCATATATTTT. Protein: CASGGQIDSGNTIYF.

The CDR3, as DNA: TGTGCCAGCAGCCCGCGGCGGATAGGTGCAGGGTCTATCGACGAGCAGTACTTC. Translating it yields CASSPRRIGAGSIDEQYF. The chain combines TRBV5-6 with TRBJ2-7, with D perhaps TRBD1 (5 bases). CDR1 and CDR2 (germline): SGHDT, YYEEEE. The CDR3 has 18 amino acids. The V end lost 4 bases, the J end lost 5 bases, and 28 bases lay between the germline ends.

The table lists this clone with a count of one. This rearrangement joins TRBV18 to TRBJ2-5; a possible D gene is TRBD1 (6 bases). V was shortened by 2 bases and J by 2 bases, with 15 bases between the two germline ends. The CDR3 spans 16 residues. Germline V lookup: CDR1 KGHSH, CDR2 LQKENI. DNA for the CDR3: TGTGCCAGCTCACCAAGGGGACACGGATTTCAAGAGACCCAGTACTTC. Its translation: CASSPRGHGFQETQYF.

The CDR3 DNA follows: TGCAGCGTTGGGACTGGATCTCAAGAGACCCAGTACTTC. Translating it yields CSVGTGSQETQYF. The chain recombines TRBV29-1 with TRBJ2-5; D is perhaps TRBD2 (5 bases). CDR1 SQVTM and CDR2 ANQGSEA come from the germline V gene. V was cut by 4 bases and J by 2 bases, with 11 bases left in between. There are 13 residues in the CDR3.

This chain links TRBV7-2 with TRBJ2-4; TRBD2 agrees at 12 bases. Germline V CDR1 and CDR2: SGHTA, FQGNSA. The CDR3 has 15 residues. Trimming cost V 1 base and J 15 bases; bases outside gene matches: 10. In DNA, the CDR3 is TGTGCCAGCAGCTTAGAACTAGCGGGGGGCTTTCTCCCGTACTTC. Protein: CASSLELAGGFLPYF.

This clone showed up just once. The V and J genes are TRBV5-5 and TRBJ1-1; D remains unclear. CDR1 and CDR2 from the germline V gene are SGHKS and YYEKEE (reference sequence). The CDR3 is made up of 14 amino acids. V lost 1 base and J 1 base, leaving 8 bases between the germline ends. The CDR3 reads CASSLMAPNTEAFF. In DNA form, the CDR3 reads TGTGCCAGCAGCTTGATGGCCCCGAACACTGAAGCTTTCTTT. Using reference TRBV5-5 and TRBJ1-1 for the parts outside the CDR3, the full variable domain is DAGVTQSPTHLIKTRGQQVTLRCSPISGHKSVSWYQQVLGQGPQFIFQYYEKEERGRGNFPDRFSARQFPNYSSELNVNALLLGDSALYLCASSLMAPNTEAFFGQGTRLTVV.

This chain connects TRBV4-1 to TRBJ2-6; perhaps TRBD1 as D (5 bases). This CDR3 is built from 16 residues. Trimming removed 4 bases from V and 4 bases from J, with 14 bases in between. Germline CDR1 is MGHRA and CDR2 is YSYEKL. CDR3 residues: CASSPGQGSGANVLTF. CDR3 DNA: TGCGCCAGCAGCCCCGGGCAGGGTTCGGGGGCCAACGTCCTGACTTTC.

This clone came up once. This chain joins TRBV7-9 and TRBJ1-6, with D hard to call. In germline, CDR1 is SEHNR, CDR2 FQNEAQ (reference sequence). Trimming cost V 3 bases and J 10 bases, with 7 bases left between them. The CDR3 is 12 amino acids. The CDR3 sequence is CASSFSRSPLHF. The DNA for the CDR3 is TGTGCCAGCAGCTTTTCGAGGTCACCCCTCCACTTT.

This chain connects TRBV19 to TRBJ1-5; TRBD1 agrees at 10 bases. Trimming removed 4 bases from V and 5 bases from J; junction bases left unmatched: 5. The CDR3 runs to 15 residues. Germline V gene lookup returns CDR1 LNHDA and CDR2 SQIVND (reference sequence). DNA of the CDR3: TGTGCCAGTAGTACCCTCGGGACAGGGGATCAGCCCCAGCATTTT. Translated, it gives CASSTLGTGDQPQHF.

The chain has TRBV12-3 or TRBV12-4 and TRBJ1-2, with a weak D call TRBD1 (5 bases). Trimming stripped 3 bases from V and 4 bases from J, with 9 bases between. The CDR3 spans 13 residues. CDR3 bases: TGTGCCAGCAGTTTCCCGGGGGGCTATGGCTACACCTTC. It encodes CASSFPGGYGYTF.

The CDR3: CASSLGTSGGDNEQFF. The CDR3, as DNA: TGTGCCAGCAGCTTAGGGACTAGCGGGGGCGACAATGAGCAGTTCTTC. The V gene is TRBV7-6, the J gene TRBJ2-1; 13 nucleotides line up with TRBD2. Germline assignment: CDR1 SGHVS and CDR2 FNYEAQ. The CDR3 runs 16 residues. Trimming removed 1 base from V and 5 bases from J; junction bases left unmatched: 2.

The rearrangement uses TRBV12-5 and TRBJ2-1; 10 bases map to TRBD2. V shed 4 bases, J shed 12 bases, and the junction held 6 bases outside the gene matches. The germline gives CDR1 LGHNT, CDR2 FRNRAP. The length of the CDR3 is 13 residues. The CDR3, as DNA: TGTGCTAGTGGTTCTAGCGGGGGCCCGGGGCAGTTCTTC. It codes for CASGSSGGPGQFF.

V usage is TRBV9 and J usage is TRBJ2-3; 10 positions agree with TRBD2. Germline CDR1 SGDLS, CDR2 YYNGEE. V lost 3 bases to trimming and J lost 1 base; unmatched junction nucleotides: 5. This CDR3 has 16 residues. For the CDR3, the DNA is TGTGCCAGCAGCGCTCCTCTAGCGGGGGGCACAGATACGCAGTATTTT. Translated, it gives CASSAPLAGGTDTQYF.